The present T cell receptor (beta chain) was sequenced within a study of blood T cell repertoires in COVID-19. The wider study: Specimens from acute and convalescent COVID-19 originated in the United States, Italy and Spain. Sample material is recorded as cDNA or gDNA derived from T cells, B-cell-depleted T cells, or PBMCs.

Authors' analysis steps: Estimation of nucleated cell counts relied on the amplification of reference gene primers. TCRdb's copy holds only in-frame clones and misses some; the assay was immunoSEQ multiplex PCR. The V and J calls and the clone size are those of that table, but D and trimming were determined from the DNA. The profile covers almost 300,000 clones, with about nine tenths appearing a single time and roughly 10% taken by the ten largest. This clone appeared a few times. CDR1 is SGHDT and CDR2 is YYEEEE in the germline V gene. V shed 2 bases and J shed 5 bases, with 16 bases lying between them. The CDR3 totals 15 residues. Those enrolled in Seattle joined during active infection and were followed longitudinally afterward.

The sequenced material came from peripheral blood. This receptor was taken from a woman between 25 and 40 years old with COVID-19, enrolled during active disease. The chain joins TRBV5-6 to TRBJ1-2; weak D call: TRBD1 (6 bases). CDR3 sequence (DNA): TGTGCCAGCAGCTTCGGGACATCAGCCGGGTATGGCTACACCTTC. Translation: CASSFGTSAGYGYTF.